The rows below give T cell receptor beta chains drawn from one sample of a study of blood T cell repertoires in COVID-19. Here immunoSEQ multiplex PCR was the method, and the copy in TCRdb shows in-frame clones only, minus some. The table has some 200,000 clones, approximately 87% seen once. Sequenced material: peripheral blood. These receptors were taken from a woman aged 55-69 years with COVID-19, enrolled during active disease. CDR3s include the opening cysteine and the closing phenylalanine or tryptophan. A D gene is named only where the DNA matches it firmly. The size of a clone is reported for some rows only, either as once, few or many, or as a class for expanded clones.

V gene	D gene	J gene	clone size	CDR3 protein	CDR3 DNA
TRBV6-4	TRBD1	TRBJ2-2	NA	CASRRGSGTGNTGELFF	TGTGCCAGCAGGAGGGGTTCGGGGACAGGGAACACCGGGGAGCTGTTTTTT
TRBV7-8	TRBD2	TRBJ2-2	NA	CASSAWTSGNTGELFF	TGTGCCAGCAGCGCCTGGACTAGCGGGAACACCGGGGAGCTGTTTTTT
TRBV19	NA	TRBJ1-3	NA	CASSMNSPENTIYF	TGTGCCAGTAGTATGAACAGCCCTGAAAACACCATATATTTT
TRBV20-1	NA	TRBJ2-7	NA	CSASDRAYEQYF	TGCAGTGCTAGTGACCGGGCCTACGAGCAGTACTTC
TRBV9	TRBD1	TRBJ2-7	NA	CASEPGVTGDEQYF	TGTGCCAGCGAGCCCGGAGTGACAGGGGACGAGCAGTACTTC
TRBV7-3	TRBD1	TRBJ1-2	few	CASSSAPTGGYGYTF	TGTGCCAGCAGCTCCGCCCCGACAGGGGGGTATGGCTACACCTTC
TRBV4-3	NA	TRBJ2-4	NA	CASSHRPRISKNIQYF	TGCGCCAGCAGCCATCGACCGAGGATCTCCAAAAACATTCAGTACTTC
TRBV6-1	TRBD1	TRBJ1-2	NA	CASSERQGAAYRGYTF	TGTGCCAGCAGTGAACGACAGGGGGCGGCGTATCGCGGCTACACCTTC
TRBV5-1	TRBD2	TRBJ2-3	NA	CASSALGTGTRPSSDTQYF	TGCGCCAGCAGCGCATTAGGGACCGGGACTAGGCCTTCATCAGATACGCAGTATTTT
TRBV29-1	NA	TRBJ2-7	NA	CSVVPSSSYEQYF	TGCAGCGTTGTTCCGTCGAGCTCCTACGAGCAGTACTTC
TRBV2	NA	TRBJ1-5	NA	CASSVGDQPQHF	TGTGCCAGCAGTGTTGGAGATCAGCCCCAGCATTTT
TRBV28	NA	TRBJ1-4	NA	CASTRLGGSEKLFF	TGTGCCAGCACACGATTAGGAGGAAGTGAAAAACTGTTTTTT
TRBV25-1	NA	TRBJ2-7	NA	CASSGLLDLYEQYF	TGTGCCAGCAGTGGTCTGTTAGATCTCTACGAGCAGTACTTC
TRBV23-1	NA	TRBJ2-4	once	CASSHLDRKNIQYF	TGCGCCAGCAGTCATTTAGACAGAAAAAACATTCAGTACTTC
TRBV7-3	NA	TRBJ1-1	NA	CASSLKGDTEAFF	TGTGCCAGCAGCTTAAAAGGGGACACTGAAGCTTTCTTT
TRBV29-1	NA	TRBJ2-7	NA	CSVEFQGRFGEQYF	TGCAGCGTTGAATTCCAGGGGCGATTCGGCGAGCAGTACTTC
TRBV13	TRBD1	TRBJ1-3	once	CASSLGPGGHSGNTIYF	TGTGCCAGCAGCTTAGGGCCAGGGGGCCATTCTGGAAACACCATATATTTT
TRBV19	TRBD1	TRBJ1-2	NA	CASRPIRTGRYGYTF	TGTGCCAGTAGGCCCATTCGGACAGGGCGGTATGGCTACACCTTC
TRBV11-3	TRBD1	TRBJ1-6	NA	CASSPRTGGSPLHF	TGTGCCAGCAGCCCACGGACAGGGGGGTCACCCCTCCACTTT
TRBV30	TRBD1	TRBJ2-1	NA	CAWVRQGRNEQFF	TGTGCCTGGGTCCGACAGGGACGCAATGAGCAGTTCTTC
TRBV19	TRBD1	TRBJ1-6	few	CASSLLRTGGDRDSPLHF	TGTGCCAGTAGCCTCCTTCGGACAGGGGGCGACAGGGATTCACCCCTCCACTTT
TRBV12-3/TRBV12-4	NA	TRBJ1-1	NA	CASSLIGQAEAFF	TGTGCCAGCAGTTTAATAGGCCAGGCTGAAGCTTTCTTT
TRBV19	NA	TRBJ1-4	NA	CASTPGGRLFF	TGTGCCAGTACCCCGGGGGGGCGGCTGTTTTTT
TRBV5-4	NA	TRBJ1-2	NA	CASSRPRGGNGYTF	TGTGCCAGCAGCCGGCCTCGAGGAGGGAATGGCTACACCTTC
TRBV7-7	NA	TRBJ2-3	NA	CASSFSVGGTQYF	TGTGCTAGCAGTTTTTCGGTGGGGGGTACGCAGTATTTT
TRBV2	NA	TRBJ2-7	NA	CASSPEWAGRYF	TGTGCCAGCAGCCCGGAATGGGCCGGGAGGTACTTC
TRBV27	NA	TRBJ2-1	NA	CASTARWRSYNEQFF	TGTGCCAGCACCGCCCGGTGGAGGTCCTACAATGAGCAGTTCTTC
TRBV7-2	TRBD1	TRBJ1-2	NA	CASSPDRVNYGYTF	TGTGCCAGCAGCCCGGACAGGGTAAACTATGGCTACACCTTC
TRBV27	NA	TRBJ2-7	NA	CASSTSGYYEQYF	NA
TRBV4-1	NA	TRBJ2-1	NA	CASSHIAYNEQFF	TGCGCCAGCAGCCACATAGCCTACAATGAGCAGTTCTTC
TRBV2	TRBD1	TRBJ1-5	NA	CASQGGQGAVSNQPQHF	TGTGCCAGCCAAGGGGGACAGGGGGCGGTTAGCAATCAGCCCCAGCATTTT
TRBV24-1	TRBD1	TRBJ2-2	NA	CATSQTGAGTGELFF	TGTGCCACCAGTCAGACAGGGGCAGGAACCGGGGAGCTGTTTTTT
TRBV7-2	NA	TRBJ1-5	NA	CASSLVFGQPQHF	TGTGCCAGCAGCTTAGTATTCGGTCAGCCCCAGCATTTT
TRBV19	TRBD2	TRBJ2-7	NA	CASSDGTKYEQYF	TGTGCCAGTAGTGACGGGACTAAGTACGAGCAGTACTTC
TRBV27	NA	TRBJ1-2	NA	CASSLSGGYGYTF	TGTGCCAGCAGTTTATCAGGAGGATATGGCTACACCTTC
TRBV27	TRBD1	TRBJ1-5	NA	CASSEGTGGAQPQHF	TGTGCCAGCAGTGAGGGGACAGGGGGCGCGCAGCCCCAGCATTTT
TRBV5-1	TRBD2	TRBJ2-1	once	CASSPGTSGYNEQFF	TGCGCCAGCAGCCCCGGGACTAGCGGTTACAATGAGCAGTTCTTC
TRBV29-1	NA	TRBJ2-1	NA	CSVAVSTEQFF	TGCAGCGTAGCGGTTAGCACTGAGCAGTTCTTC
TRBV5-4	NA	TRBJ2-7	NA	CASSSTQDSRTSYEQYF	TGTGCCAGCAGCTCAACCCAGGACAGTCGAACCTCCTACGAGCAGTACTTC
TRBV2	NA	TRBJ1-5	NA	CASSVGREFPQHF	TGTGCCAGCAGTGTAGGCAGGGAATTCCCCCAGCATTTT
TRBV6-5	NA	TRBJ1-2	NA	CASSTTGQRGYTF	TGTGCCAGCAGCACCACAGGGCAGCGGGGCTACACCTTC
TRBV6-2/TRBV6-3	TRBD2	TRBJ2-1	NA	CASSPLAGGRNEQFF	TGTGCCAGCAGTCCCCTAGCGGGAGGGCGCAATGAGCAGTTCTTC
TRBV6-5	NA	TRBJ2-2	once	CASTRTVDGELFF	TGTGCCAGCACCCGAACAGTGGACGGGGAGCTGTTTTTT
TRBV3-1/TRBV3-2	NA	TRBJ1-3	NA	CASSQVGPPTHRDVHTIYF	TGTGCCAGCAGCCAAGTTGGTCCTCCGACTCACAGGGATGTACACACCATATATTTT
TRBV5-4	TRBD1	TRBJ2-7	NA	CASSWDREYEQYF	TGTGCCAGCAGCTGGGACAGAGAATACGAGCAGTACTTC
TRBV6-2/TRBV6-3	TRBD2	TRBJ2-7	NA	CASSYGGGSYEQYF	TGTGCCAGCAGTTACGGCGGGGGGTCCTACGAGCAGTACTTC